This TCR beta chain was sequenced during a study of blood T cells in healthy people across ages. The CDR3 runs to 16 residues. The germline V gene encodes CDR1 MNHEY and CDR2 SVGEGT. V lost 6 bases to trimming and J lost 3 bases, with 18 bases between them. Sample-barcoded 5' priming and a J-beta primer mix drove a second PCR of roughly 7 to 11 cycles. TCRdb reprocessed the 5' RACE reads with MiXCR, giving one entry per CDR3 protein. The sample has about 1,400,000 distinct CDR3 sequences; 59% are singletons. The donors, aged about 6 to 90, were healthy Caucasians from Russia. The V gene is TRBV6-2 or TRBV6-3, the J gene TRBJ2-4; possible D gene TRBD1, 6 bases. Source material: blood. The sequence came from a man between 18 and 29 years old in good health. CDR3 protein: CASSSIRRGGKNIQYF. The DNA for the CDR3 is TGTGCCAGCAGCTCTATTCGAAGAGGGGGCAAAAACATTCAGTACTTC.